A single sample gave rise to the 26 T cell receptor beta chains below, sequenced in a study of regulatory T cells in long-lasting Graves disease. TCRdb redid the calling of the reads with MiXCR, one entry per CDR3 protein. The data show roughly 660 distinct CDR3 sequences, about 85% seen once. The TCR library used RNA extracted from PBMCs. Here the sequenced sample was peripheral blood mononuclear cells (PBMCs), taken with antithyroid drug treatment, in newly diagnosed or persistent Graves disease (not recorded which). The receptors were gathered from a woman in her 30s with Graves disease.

CDR3 residues: CAISEGGSGQPQHF. The CDR3 DNA is TGTGCCATCAGTGAGGGCGGCAGTGGACAGCCCCAGCATTTT. V usage is TRBV10-3 and J usage is TRBJ1-5; D is unclear. Per germline, CDR1 ENHRY and CDR2 SYGVKD. Trimming pared 2 bases from V and 7 bases from J, leaving 12 bases between. CDR3 size: 14 residues.

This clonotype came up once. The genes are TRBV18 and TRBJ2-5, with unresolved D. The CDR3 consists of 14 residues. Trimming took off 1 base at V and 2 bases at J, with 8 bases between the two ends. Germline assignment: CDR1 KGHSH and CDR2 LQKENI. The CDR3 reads CASSPQNQQETQYF. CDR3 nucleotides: TGTGCCAGCTCACCACAGAACCAGCAAGAGACCCAGTACTTC.

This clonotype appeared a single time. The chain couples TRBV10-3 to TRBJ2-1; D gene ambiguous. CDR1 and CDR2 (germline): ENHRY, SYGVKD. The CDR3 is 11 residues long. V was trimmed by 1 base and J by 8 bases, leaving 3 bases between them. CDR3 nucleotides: TGTGCCATCAGTGAGTTAGATGAGCAGTTCTTC. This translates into CAISELDEQFF.

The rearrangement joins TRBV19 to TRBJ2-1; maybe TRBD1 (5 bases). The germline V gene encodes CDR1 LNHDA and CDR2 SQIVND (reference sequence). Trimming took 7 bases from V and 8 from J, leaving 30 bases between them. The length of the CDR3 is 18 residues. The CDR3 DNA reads TGTGCCAGTAAGCGACAGCACTCTAAGCATCTGGGGTACTATGAGCAGTTCTTC. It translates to CASKRQHSKHLGYYEQFF.

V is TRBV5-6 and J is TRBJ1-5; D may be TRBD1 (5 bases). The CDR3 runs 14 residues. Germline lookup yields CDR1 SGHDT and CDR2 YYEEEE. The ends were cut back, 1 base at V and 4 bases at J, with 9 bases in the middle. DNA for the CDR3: TGTGCCAGCAGCTTGCAAGGGGATAATCAGCCCCAGCATTTT. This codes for CASSLQGDNQPQHF.

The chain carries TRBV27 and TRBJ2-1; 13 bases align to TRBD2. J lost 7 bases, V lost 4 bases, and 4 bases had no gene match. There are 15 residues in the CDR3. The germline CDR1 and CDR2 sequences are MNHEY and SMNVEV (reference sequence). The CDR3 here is CASSSRLAGGNEQFF. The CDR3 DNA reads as TGTGCCAGCAGTTCTCGACTAGCGGGAGGAAATGAGCAGTTCTTC.

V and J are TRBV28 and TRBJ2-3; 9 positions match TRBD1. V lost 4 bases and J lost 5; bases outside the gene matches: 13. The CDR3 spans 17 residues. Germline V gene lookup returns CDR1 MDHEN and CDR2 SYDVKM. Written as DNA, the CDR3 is TGTGCCAGCAGTTCCCGGTCCCCCGGGACAGGGATAGATACGCAGTATTTT. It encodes CASSSRSPGTGIDTQYF. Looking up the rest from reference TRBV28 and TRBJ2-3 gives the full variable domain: DVKVTQSSRYLVKRTGEKVFLECVQDMDHENMFWYRQDPGLGLRLIYFSYDVKMKEKGDIPEGYSVSREKKERFSLILESASTNQTSMYLCASSSRSPGTGIDTQYFGPGTRLTVL.

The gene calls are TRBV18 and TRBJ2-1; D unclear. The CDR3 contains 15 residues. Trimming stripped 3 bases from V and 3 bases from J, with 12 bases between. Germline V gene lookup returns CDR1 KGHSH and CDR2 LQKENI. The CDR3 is CASSPLDPIYNEQFF. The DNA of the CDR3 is TGTGCCAGCTCACCCTTGGACCCAATCTACAATGAGCAGTTCTTC. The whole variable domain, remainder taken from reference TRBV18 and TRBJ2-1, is NAGVMQNPRHLVRRRGQEARLRCSPMKGHSHVYWYRQLPEEGLKFMVYLQKENIIDESGMPKERFSAEFPKEGPSILRIQQVVRGDSAAYFCASSPLDPIYNEQFFGPGTRLTVL.

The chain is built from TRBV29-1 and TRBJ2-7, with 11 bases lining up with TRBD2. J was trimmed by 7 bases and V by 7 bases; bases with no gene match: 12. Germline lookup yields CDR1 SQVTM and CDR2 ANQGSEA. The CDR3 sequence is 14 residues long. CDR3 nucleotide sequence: TGCAGCGCCCTCGGACTAGCGGGCATCTTTGAGCAGTACTTC. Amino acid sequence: CSALGLAGIFEQYF.

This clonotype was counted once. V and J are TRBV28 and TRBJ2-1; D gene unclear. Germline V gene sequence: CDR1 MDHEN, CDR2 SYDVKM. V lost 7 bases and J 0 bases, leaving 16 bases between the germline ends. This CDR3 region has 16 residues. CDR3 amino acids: CASNAPRPGSYNEQFF. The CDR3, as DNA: TGTGCCAGCAACGCCCCAAGGCCGGGCTCCTACAATGAGCAGTTCTTC.

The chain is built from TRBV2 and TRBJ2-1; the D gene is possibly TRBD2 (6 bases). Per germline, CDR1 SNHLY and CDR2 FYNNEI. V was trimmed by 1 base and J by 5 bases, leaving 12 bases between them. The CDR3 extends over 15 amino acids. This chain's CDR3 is CASSEEVSGNNEQFF. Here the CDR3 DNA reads TGTGCCAGCAGTGAAGAGGTTAGCGGTAACAATGAGCAGTTCTTC.

The CDR3, as DNA: TGCAGTGCTAGTGCGGGGGGACAGGGGCCCCAGCATTTT. It codes for CSASAGGQGPQHF. V is TRBV20-1 and J is TRBJ1-5, with 9 bases that match TRBD1. CDR1 and CDR2 (germline): DFQATT, SNEGSKA (reference sequence). This CDR3 region has 13 residues. The junction had 6 bases not matched to a gene; V was cut back by 3 bases and J by 9 bases.

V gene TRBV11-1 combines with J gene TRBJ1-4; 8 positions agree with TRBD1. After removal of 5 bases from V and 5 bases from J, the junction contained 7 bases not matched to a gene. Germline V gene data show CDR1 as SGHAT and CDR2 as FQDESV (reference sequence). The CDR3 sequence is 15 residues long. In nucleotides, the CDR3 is TGTGCCAGCAGCCCCCGACAGGGGCTCAATGAAAAACTGTTTTTT. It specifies CASSPRQGLNEKLFF.

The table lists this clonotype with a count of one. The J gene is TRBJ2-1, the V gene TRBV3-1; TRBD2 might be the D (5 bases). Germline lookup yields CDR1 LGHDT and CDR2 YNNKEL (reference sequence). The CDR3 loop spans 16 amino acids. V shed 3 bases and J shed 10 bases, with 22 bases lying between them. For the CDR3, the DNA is TGTGCCAGCAGCCATACGACGGGGTCCAGGCCACGGGAGCAGTTCTTC. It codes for CASSHTTGSRPREQFF.

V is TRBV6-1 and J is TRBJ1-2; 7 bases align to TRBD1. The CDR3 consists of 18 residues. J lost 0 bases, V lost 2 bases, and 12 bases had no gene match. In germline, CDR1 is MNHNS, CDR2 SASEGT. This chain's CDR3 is CASSEPRDSHTPNYGYTF. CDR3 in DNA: TGTGCCAGCAGTGAACCCCGGGACAGCCATACCCCTAACTATGGCTACACCTTC.

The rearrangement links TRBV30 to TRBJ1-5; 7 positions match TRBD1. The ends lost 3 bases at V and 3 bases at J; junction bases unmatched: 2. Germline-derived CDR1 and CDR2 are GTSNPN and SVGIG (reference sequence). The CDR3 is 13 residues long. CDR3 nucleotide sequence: TGTGCCTGGAGCGACAGGGACAATCAGCCCCAGCATTTT. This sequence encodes CAWSDRDNQPQHF.

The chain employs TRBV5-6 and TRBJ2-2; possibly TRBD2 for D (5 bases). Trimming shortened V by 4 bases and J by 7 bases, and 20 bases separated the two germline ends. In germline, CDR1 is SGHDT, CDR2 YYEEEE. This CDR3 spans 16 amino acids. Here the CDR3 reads CASSVTGGLAGGELFF. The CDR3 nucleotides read TGTGCCAGCAGCGTGACGGGTGGGCTAGCCGGCGGGGAGCTGTTTTTT.

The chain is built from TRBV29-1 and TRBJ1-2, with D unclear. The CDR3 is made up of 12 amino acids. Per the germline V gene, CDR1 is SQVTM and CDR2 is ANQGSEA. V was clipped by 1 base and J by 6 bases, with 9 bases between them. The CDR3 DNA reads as TGCAGCGTTGAAGTGTTGTGGGATGGCTACACCTTC. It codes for CSVEVLWDGYTF.

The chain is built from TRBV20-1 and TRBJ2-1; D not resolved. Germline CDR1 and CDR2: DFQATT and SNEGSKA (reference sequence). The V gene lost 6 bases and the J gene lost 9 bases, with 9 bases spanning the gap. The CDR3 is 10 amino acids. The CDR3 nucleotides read TGCAGTGCGAGGCACCTTGAGCAGTTCTTC. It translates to CSARHLEQFF.

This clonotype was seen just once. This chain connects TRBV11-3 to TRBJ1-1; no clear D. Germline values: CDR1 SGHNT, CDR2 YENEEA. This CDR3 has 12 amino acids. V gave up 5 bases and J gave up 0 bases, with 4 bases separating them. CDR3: CASSILNTEAFF. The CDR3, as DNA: TGTGCCAGCAGCATACTGAACACTGAAGCTTTCTTT.

The CDR3 sequence is CASSFYTGILHF. The CDR3, as DNA: TGTGCCAGCAGTTTTTACACTGGTATCCTCCACTTT. The chain links TRBV12-3 or TRBV12-4 to TRBJ1-6; D call uncertain. Trimming left V 3 bases short and J 15 bases short, with 12 bases between. The CDR3 contains 12 residues.

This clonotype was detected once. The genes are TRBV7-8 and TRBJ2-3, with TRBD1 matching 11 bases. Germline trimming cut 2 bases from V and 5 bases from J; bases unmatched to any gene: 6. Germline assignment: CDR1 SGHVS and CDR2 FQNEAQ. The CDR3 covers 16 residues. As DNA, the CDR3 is TGTGCCAGCAGCTTAACCCGGACAGGGGGCAGAGATACGCAGTATTTT. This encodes CASSLTRTGGRDTQYF.

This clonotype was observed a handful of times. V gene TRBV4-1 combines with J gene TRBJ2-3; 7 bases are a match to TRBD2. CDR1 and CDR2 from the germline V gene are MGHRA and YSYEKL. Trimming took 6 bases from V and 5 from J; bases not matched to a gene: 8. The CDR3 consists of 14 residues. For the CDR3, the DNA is TGCGCCAGCAGTGGAGGGAGGGAGGAAGATACGCAGTATTTT. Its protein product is CASSGGREEDTQYF.

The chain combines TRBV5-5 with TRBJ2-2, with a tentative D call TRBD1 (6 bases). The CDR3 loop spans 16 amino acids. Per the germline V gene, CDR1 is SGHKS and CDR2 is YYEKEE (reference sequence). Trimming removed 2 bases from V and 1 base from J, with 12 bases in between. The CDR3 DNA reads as TGTGCCAGCAGCTTAGTAGGACAGCAGAACACCGGGGAGCTGTTTTTT. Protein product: CASSLVGQQNTGELFF.

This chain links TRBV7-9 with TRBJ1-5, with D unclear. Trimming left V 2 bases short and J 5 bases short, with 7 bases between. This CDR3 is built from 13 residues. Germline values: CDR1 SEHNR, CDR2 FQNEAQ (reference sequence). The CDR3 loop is CASSLRSDQPQHF. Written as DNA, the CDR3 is TGTGCCAGCAGCTTACGCAGTGATCAGCCCCAGCATTTT.

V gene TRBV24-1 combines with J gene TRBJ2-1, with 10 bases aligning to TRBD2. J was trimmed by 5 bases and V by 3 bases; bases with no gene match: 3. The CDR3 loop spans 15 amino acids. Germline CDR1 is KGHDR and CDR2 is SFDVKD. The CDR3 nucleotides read TGTGCCACCAGTGATGTAGCGGGAGGAAACAATGAGCAGTTCTTC. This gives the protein CATSDVAGGNNEQFF.